A single sample is the source of the 14 T cell receptor beta chains below, sequenced in a study of beta chain features in type 1 diabetes. Study-wide points: Type 1 diabetes patients showed a moderate but significant shortening of TCRB CDR3s in all four CD4+ subsets.

The study reverse transcribed the entire isolated RNA, so it sequenced expressed TCRB transcripts. The assay was immunoSEQ multiplex PCR, and TCRdb's table has in-frame clones only and misses some. Of 600,000 to 750,000 clones listed, around 12% are singletons. What these receptors recognize is not known. The sequencing sample was made of naive CD4+ T cells from blood. The origin of the receptors is a man younger than 40 with type 1 diabetes.

The rearrangement links TRBV7-9 to TRBJ1-5, with D perhaps matching TRBD1 (6 bases). The CDR3 runs to 14 residues. Germline CDR1 SEHNR, CDR2 FQNEAQ (reference sequence). Trimming removed 2 bases at V and 3 bases at J, with 8 bases between. This chain's CDR3 is CASSLQGNNQPQHF. The CDR3 DNA sequence: TGTGCCAGCAGCTTACAGGGGAACAATCAGCCCCAGCATTTT.

The rearrangement uses TRBV7-2 and TRBJ2-7; no definite D call. The V end was cut by 3 bases, the J end by 2 bases, with 8 bases between. CDR3 size: 13 residues. Germline lookup yields CDR1 SGHTA and CDR2 FQGNSA. The CDR3, as DNA: TGTGCCAGCAGCTTGTCGGTAGCCTACGAGCAGTACTTC. Translation: CASSLSVAYEQYF.

V gene TRBV5-4 combines with J gene TRBJ1-1; no definite D call. Trimming cost V 0 bases and J 0 bases, with 9 bases left between them. The CDR3 covers 15 residues. Germline V gives CDR1 SGHNT, CDR2 YYREEE (reference sequence). The CDR3 DNA reads as TGTGCCAGCAGCTTGGATCTAGGATTGAACACTGAAGCTTTCTTT. It encodes CASSLDLGLNTEAFF. The variable domain in full, completed from reference TRBV5-4 and TRBJ1-1, reads ETGVTQSPTHLIKTRGQQVTLRCSSQSGHNTVSWYQQALGQGPQFIFQYYREEENGRGNFPPRFSGLQFPNYSSELNVNALELDDSALYLCASSLDLGLNTEAFFGQGTRLTVV.

This clone has a handful of counts. The chain recombines TRBV4-3 with TRBJ1-2; no clear D. V lost 0 bases and J 0 bases, leaving 8 bases between the germline ends. CDR1 LGHNA and CDR2 YSLEER come from the germline V gene. The CDR3 has 15 residues. This CDR3 is CASSQEGFPNYGYTF. As DNA, the CDR3 is TGCGCCAGCAGCCAAGAGGGGTTCCCTAACTATGGCTACACCTTC.

There are a few counts of this clone. The CDR3, as DNA: TGTGCCAGCAGCGCGGGACTAGCGGGGGGCCCCCGCGAGCAGTACTTC. This encodes CASSAGLAGGPREQYF. This chain uses TRBV5-4 with TRBJ2-7, with TRBD2 matching 15 bases. Germline lookup yields CDR1 SGHNT and CDR2 YYREEE (reference sequence). V gave up 4 bases and J gave up 6 bases; unmatched junction bases: 8. This CDR3 comprises 16 residues.

This chain joins TRBV9 and TRBJ1-2; D ambiguous. Trimming removed 3 bases from V and 1 base from J, with 13 bases in between. The CDR3 runs to 15 residues. The germline V gene encodes CDR1 SGDLS and CDR2 YYNGEE. CDR3 in DNA: TGTGCCAGCAGCGCCGAAAGTAGGAGTAACTATGGCTACACCTTC. It yields the protein CASSAESRSNYGYTF.

This rearrangement joins TRBV11-2 to TRBJ2-5, with D possibly being TRBD1 (5 bases). Trimming pared 2 bases from V and 5 bases from J, leaving 15 bases between. The CDR3 is 15 amino acids. The germline gives CDR1 SGHAT, CDR2 FQNNGV. The CDR3 DNA reads TGTGCCAGCAGCTTACGTTCAGGGTTCAAGGAGACCCAGTACTTC. Protein product: CASSLRSGFKETQYF.

CDR3 loop: CASSYSGGVRNTQYF. Written as DNA, the CDR3 is TGTGCCAGCAGTTACTCTGGGGGAGTCAGAAATACGCAGTATTTT. V and J are TRBV6-5 and TRBJ2-3, with D perhaps TRBD1 or TRBD2 (5 bases each). The CDR3 is 15 amino acids. From germline, CDR1 is MNHEY and CDR2 SVGAGI. V shed 0 bases and J shed 7 bases, with 14 bases lying between them.

The chain recombines TRBV7-2 with TRBJ2-5; TRBD1 aligns across 9 bases. This CDR3 spans 15 amino acids. The trim removed 5 bases at V and 4 bases at J, leaving 8 bases unmatched. The V gene's germline CDR1 is SGHTA and CDR2 FQGNSA. CDR3 in DNA: TGTGCCAGCAGCGGCGGGACAGGGTGGGGAGAGACCCAGTACTTC. Translated, it gives CASSGGTGWGETQYF.

This clone was seen a few times. This chain links TRBV5-1 with TRBJ2-1; 7 bases agree with TRBD1. The CDR3 covers 16 residues. V dropped 0 bases and J dropped 4; count of bases not matched to a gene: 7. The germline CDR1 and CDR2 sequences are SGHRS and YFSETQ. The CDR3 DNA reads as TGCGCCAGCAGCTTGGCTCCAGGGGGAACTTACAATGAGCAGTTCTTC. The encoded protein is CASSLAPGGTYNEQFF.

This clone was counted only a few times. The same CDR3 can be traced to other DNA sequences in this sample. V is TRBV5-6 and J is TRBJ2-7; D remains unclear. The CDR3 is 11 amino acids. CDR1 SGHDT and CDR2 YYEEEE come from the germline V gene. Trimming removed 0 bases from V and 6 bases from J, with 4 bases in between. CDR3 DNA sequence: TGTGCCAGCAGCTTGGTAGGCGAGCAGTACTTC. This sequence encodes CASSLVGEQYF.

This clone was detected a few times. The chain is built from TRBV4-3 and TRBJ1-2; 10 bases are shared with TRBD1. Germline CDR1 LGHNA, CDR2 YSLEER. Germline trimming cut 0 bases from V and 8 bases from J; bases unmatched to any gene: 6. The CDR3 runs to 15 residues. The CDR3 nucleotides are TGCGCCAGCAGCCAAGATCAACGGGACAGGGGAGGCTACACCTTC. Translating gives CASSQDQRDRGGYTF.

The J gene is TRBJ1-1, the V gene TRBV29-1; unclear D gene. Trimming took off 5 bases at V and 3 bases at J, with 16 bases between the two ends. The V gene's germline CDR1 is SQVTM and CDR2 ANQGSEA. The CDR3 loop spans 14 amino acids. The CDR3 nucleotides are TGCAGCGTTTCCTTCCGGGTCGGATACACTGAAGCTTTCTTT. It yields the protein CSVSFRVGYTEAFF.

The genes are TRBV1 and TRBJ2-7; the D call TRBD2 from the table was never checked on the DNA. TRBV1 is recorded as a pseudogene. This CDR3 is 14 amino acids long. The DNA for the CDR3 is TGCACCAGCAGCCAAGTTTTCGGGGGTCACGAGCAGTACTTC. Its protein product is CTSSQVFGGHEQYF.